This passage covers 30 T cell receptor beta chains from one sample sequenced in a study of T-cell reconstitution after alpha-beta-depleted transplantation in children. TCRbeta library construction was performed incorporating unique molecular identifiers. TCRdb processed the PCR reads anew with MiXCR; each CDR3 protein has one entry. Of hundreds of thousands of distinct CDR3 sequences listed, 7% to 9% are singletons. Material: PBMCs, mostly from graft donor cells, obtained 360 days after TCRalphabeta/CD19-depleted stem cell transplant. Source of these receptors: a male patient between 2 and 15 years old who had a stem cell transplant for acute myeloid leukemia, so the T cells may come from the graft donor.

The V call is TRBV20-1, the J call TRBJ2-7; 11 positions match TRBD2. Germline V gene data show CDR1 as DFQATT and CDR2 as SNEGSKA (reference sequence). The CDR3 has 14 residues. Trimming cost V 6 bases and J 4 bases; bases outside gene matches: 8. The CDR3 nucleotides read TGCAGTGCCGAGTCGGCTAGCGGGAGGTACGAGCAGTACTTC. Amino acid sequence: CSAESASGRYEQYF.

A word on this clonotype: This clone may be a read error of a much larger clone one base away. The CDR3 is CATSGSLSGEVFF. For the CDR3, the DNA is TGTGCCACCAGTGGGTCGCTATCCGGGGAGGTGTTTTTT. The gene calls are TRBV24-1 and TRBJ2-2, with TRBD2 as a possible D gene (6 bases). CDR1 and CDR2 from the germline V gene are KGHDR and SFDVKD. The CDR3 length is 13 residues.

This clonotype showed up many times. The chain recombines TRBV24-1 with TRBJ2-3; D unresolved. CDR3 size: 13 residues. Trimming took 0 bases from V and 7 from J, leaving 7 bases between them. The germline gives CDR1 KGHDR, CDR2 SFDVKD. The CDR3, as DNA: TGTGCCACCAGTGATTTGCATACCAATACGCAGTATTTT. It specifies CATSDLHTNTQYF.

This clonotype was seen repeatedly, ten times or more. This chain links TRBV20-1 with TRBJ2-7; D not certain. V was clipped by 6 bases and J by 2 bases, with 20 bases between them. In germline, CDR1 is DFQATT, CDR2 SNEGSKA (reference sequence). The CDR3 is 15 amino acids. In nucleotides, the CDR3 is TGCAGTGCCAAAGGAGACCCACTAAGTCCCTACGAGCAGTACTTC. This codes for CSAKGDPLSPYEQYF.

This chain joins TRBV4-1 and TRBJ1-5; no reliable D call. Trimming shortened V by 1 base and J by 8 bases, and 9 bases separated the two germline ends. CDR1 is MGHRA, CDR2 YSYEKL, per germline. The CDR3 runs to 13 residues. CDR3 nucleotides: TGCGCCAGCAGCCAAGTAGTGGTTGAGCCCCAGCATTTT. Translated, it gives CASSQVVVEPQHF.

This clonotype has ten or more counts. The V gene is TRBV29-1, the J gene TRBJ2-3; a possible D gene is TRBD2 (5 bases). Trimming cost V 8 bases and J 2 bases, with 23 bases left between them. CDR3 length: 16 residues. Per the germline V gene, CDR1 is SQVTM and CDR2 is ANQGSEA. The DNA of the CDR3 is TGCAGCATATTGAAGGGAGAAGGGCCGGTCACAGATACGCAGTATTTT. This translates into CSILKGEGPVTDTQYF.

V is TRBV12-3 or TRBV12-4 and J is TRBJ2-7; weak D call: TRBD1 (6 bases). The CDR3 has 13 residues. V lost 6 bases, J lost 2 bases, and 11 bases lay in between. CDR3 sequence reads: CASRPDRPYEQYF. The CDR3 DNA is TGTGCCAGCAGGCCTGACAGGCCCTACGAGCAGTACTTC.

This clonotype has a count of ten or more. V usage is TRBV3-1 and J usage is TRBJ2-1, with 7 nucleotides matching TRBD1. The J segment lost 4 bases and the V segment lost 4 bases, leaving 4 bases of the junction unmatched. Per the germline V gene, CDR1 is LGHDT and CDR2 is YNNKEL (reference sequence). CDR3 length equals 14 residues. The CDR3 DNA follows: TGTGCCAGCAGCCTGGACAGGATATACAATGAGCAGTTCTTC. Protein product: CASSLDRIYNEQFF.

The chain links TRBV20-1 to TRBJ2-5, with 8 nucleotides matching TRBD2. This CDR3 region has 15 residues. The germline V gene has CDR1 DFQATT and CDR2 SNEGSKA (reference sequence). The V and J ends lost 3 bases and 2 bases, in that order; junction bases with no gene match: 8. CDR3 amino acids: CSASKGSGAQETQYF. DNA of the CDR3: TGCAGTGCTAGTAAAGGTAGCGGGGCTCAAGAGACCCAGTACTTC.

CDR3: CASNLGGLHPQETQYF. The CDR3 coding sequence is TGTGCCAGCAATCTCGGCGGGCTACACCCACAAGAGACCCAGTACTTC. The V gene is TRBV5-6, the J gene TRBJ2-5; D may be TRBD2 (5 bases). Looked up from germline, CDR1 is SGHDT and CDR2 is YYEEEE. V lost 6 bases to trimming and J lost 2 bases, with 20 bases between them. This CDR3 has 16 residues. Complete variable domain (other parts from reference TRBV5-6 and TRBJ2-5): DAGVTQSPTHLIKTRGQQVTLRCSPKSGHDTVSWYQQALGQGPQFIFQYYEEEERQRGNFPDRFSGHQFPNYSSELNVNALLLGDSALYLCASNLGGLHPQETQYFGPGTRLLVL.

Many counts were recorded for this clonotype. The chain employs TRBV10-3 and TRBJ2-1, with 14 nucleotides matching TRBD2. The V and J ends lost 6 bases and 6 bases, in that order; junction bases with no gene match: 7. The CDR3 has 16 residues. Germline CDR1 and CDR2: ENHRY and SYGVKD. In DNA, the CDR3 is TGTGCCATCAGCGACTTGGGGACTAGCGGGAGCAATGAGCAGTTCTTC. Translated: CAISDLGTSGSNEQFF.

The rearrangement joins TRBV5-5 to TRBJ2-2; 8 bases line up with TRBD1. The CDR3 has 16 residues. From germline, CDR1 is SGHKS and CDR2 YYEKEE (reference sequence). V trimming: 4 bases; J trimming: 0 bases; junction bases outside the gene matches: 5. CDR3 protein: CASSRQGAANTGELFF. In DNA form, the CDR3 reads TGTGCCAGCAGCCGTCAGGGGGCCGCGAACACCGGGGAGCTGTTTTTT.

J is TRBJ2-7 and V is TRBV20-1; 10 bases align to TRBD2. This CDR3 spans 15 amino acids. Germline V gene lookup returns CDR1 DFQATT and CDR2 SNEGSKA (reference sequence). With 2 bases clipped from V and 2 bases from J, the junction kept 6 bases outside the gene matches. CDR3 coding DNA: TGCAGTGCTAGACGTACTAGCGGGGCCGCCTACGAGCAGTACGTC. Translation gives CSARRTSGAAYEQYV.

V and J are TRBV7-2 and TRBJ2-5, with 13 bases identical to TRBD2. Per the germline V gene, CDR1 is SGHTA and CDR2 is FQGNSA. The V gene end was trimmed by 7 bases and the J gene end by 5 bases; junction bases not matched to a gene: 7. CDR3 length equals 15 residues. The CDR3 protein is CASIPGLAGMETQYF. CDR3 DNA sequence: TGTGCCAGCATCCCGGGACTAGCGGGAATGGAGACCCAGTACTTC.

This clonotype turned up a few times. The V and J genes are TRBV7-9 and TRBJ2-7; the match to TRBD1 covers 7 bases. CDR1 SEHNR and CDR2 FQNEAQ come from the germline V gene (reference sequence). V was clipped by 5 bases and J by 4 bases; unmatched bases: 5. This CDR3 spans 13 amino acids. The CDR3 loop is CASSPGQQYEQYF. The DNA of the CDR3 is TGTGCCAGCAGCCCGGGACAGCAATACGAGCAGTACTTC.

There are a few counts of this clonotype. The genes are TRBV12-5 and TRBJ2-1; D is unresolved. Germline V gene lookup returns CDR1 LGHNT and CDR2 FRNRAP. CDR3 size: 16 residues. V lost 1 base to trimming and J lost 3 bases, with 13 bases between them. CDR3: CASGLGDRSLYNEQFF. The DNA for the CDR3 is TGTGCTAGTGGTTTGGGCGACCGGTCCCTCTACAATGAGCAGTTCTTC.

In its sample, this clonotype was seen a few times. The chain couples TRBV14 to TRBJ2-7; weak D call: TRBD2 (6 bases). Looked up from germline, CDR1 is SGHDN and CDR2 is FVKESK. With 0 bases removed from V and 3 bases from J, the gap between germline ends came to 12 bases. The CDR3 consists of 15 residues. CDR3 in DNA: TGTGCCAGCAGCCAAGACCCCGGGACTTTCTACGAGCAGTACTTC. It specifies CASSQDPGTFYEQYF.

This clonotype was observed a few times. DNA for the CDR3: TGCAGTGCTAGAGATCCAACAGCCTCTAATGAAAAACTGTTTTTT. Residues: CSARDPTASNEKLFF. V is TRBV20-1 and J is TRBJ1-4; D is uncertain. This CDR3 contains 15 residues. V was pared by 0 bases and J by 3 bases, with 11 bases between. Per the germline V gene, CDR1 is DFQATT and CDR2 is SNEGSKA (reference sequence).

This clonotype has more than one count but fewer than ten. The V call is TRBV6-1, the J call TRBJ2-3; possibly TRBD1 or TRBD2 for D (5 bases each). The germline V and J ends were trimmed by 6 bases and 2 bases, with 24 bases remaining between them. The germline CDR1 and CDR2 sequences are MNHNS and SASEGT. This CDR3 has 18 residues. The CDR3 bases are TGTGCCAGCAGCAAGGGACGGAGGTCAGGGTCCCCCACAGATACGCAGTATTTT. Protein sequence: CASSKGRRSGSPTDTQYF.

This chain links TRBV5-5 with TRBJ2-3; TRBD1 matches at 7 bases. The ends lost 4 bases at V and 5 bases at J; junction bases unmatched: 16. This CDR3 region has 17 residues. Germline V gene data show CDR1 as SGHKS and CDR2 as YYEKEE (reference sequence). The CDR3 nucleotides are TGTGCCAGCAGCCCCATACAACGGACAGGCCTAATAGATACGCAGTATTTT. Translated, it gives CASSPIQRTGLIDTQYF.

There are many counts of this clonotype. The J gene is TRBJ2-2, the V gene TRBV12-3 or TRBV12-4, with 8 bases aligning to TRBD2. V lost 1 base to trimming and J lost 3 bases; unmatched junction nucleotides: 1. The CDR3 covers 15 residues. The CDR3 sequence: CASSLGGGYTGELFF. DNA of the CDR3: TGTGCCAGCAGTTTAGGCGGGGGGTACACCGGGGAGCTGTTTTTT.

This clonotype has only a few counts. The V and J genes are TRBV6-5 and TRBJ1-6, with a tentative D call TRBD1 (6 bases). CDR1 and CDR2 (germline): MNHEY, SVGAGI. The length of the CDR3 is 17 residues. Trimming left V 0 bases short and J 6 bases short, with 15 bases between. Written as DNA, the CDR3 is TGTGCCAGCAGTTACTCGAGCCGGGTACAGGGTAATTCACCCCTCCACTTT. It yields the protein CASSYSSRVQGNSPLHF.

This clonotype was counted many times. The chain employs TRBV30 and TRBJ2-7, with 14 bases fitting TRBD2. In germline, CDR1 is GTSNPN, CDR2 SVGIG (reference sequence). The CDR3 is 14 residues long. The ends lost 3 bases at V and 3 bases at J; junction bases unmatched: 1. The CDR3 region is CAWRGLAGVYEQYF. The DNA for the CDR3 is TGTGCCTGGAGGGGACTAGCGGGAGTCTACGAGCAGTACTTC. The full variable domain, with the rest looked up from reference TRBV30 and TRBJ2-7, is SQTIHQWPATLVQPVGSPLSLECTVEGTSNPNLYWYRQAAGRGLQLLFYSVGIGQISSEVPQNLSASRPQDRQFILSSKKLLLSDSGFYLCAWRGLAGVYEQYFGPGTRLTVT.

This clonotype showed up many times. The rearrangement uses TRBV5-1 and TRBJ1-1; D gene unclear. The CDR3 length is 16 residues. Germline V gene data show CDR1 as SGHRS and CDR2 as YFSETQ. V shed 2 bases and J shed 5 bases, with 19 bases lying between them. The CDR3 DNA follows: TGCGCCAGCAGCTTTACCCTCGCATGGGGTGGGACTGAAGCTTTCTTT. Protein product: CASSFTLAWGGTEAFF. Complete variable domain (other parts from reference TRBV5-1 and TRBJ1-1): KAGVTQTPRYLIKTRGQQVTLSCSPISGHRSVSWYQQTPGQGLQFLFEYFSETQRNKGNFPGRFSGRQFSNSRSEMNVSTLELGDSALYLCASSFTLAWGGTEAFFGQGTRLTVV.

This clonotype was counted ten times or more. CDR3 loop: CASSEWGAGSTDTQYF. DNA for the CDR3: TGTGCCAGCAGTGAATGGGGAGCGGGAAGCACAGATACGCAGTATTTT. The genes are TRBV25-1 and TRBJ2-3; 7 bases map to TRBD2. Looked up from germline, CDR1 is MGHDK and CDR2 is SYGVNS. The J segment lost 0 bases and the V segment lost 1 base, leaving 4 bases of the junction unmatched. The CDR3 consists of 16 residues.

V gene TRBV5-1 combines with J gene TRBJ2-2; D might be TRBD2 (6 bases). From germline, CDR1 is SGHRS and CDR2 YFSETQ. CDR3 length equals 15 residues. Trimming removed 6 bases from V and 2 bases from J, with 14 bases in between. The CDR3 sequence is CASKVGGANTGELFF. The DNA of the CDR3 is TGCGCCAGCAAGGTTGGAGGGGCTAACACCGGGGAGCTGTTTTTT.

The V gene is TRBV20-1, the J gene TRBJ2-5, with 7 bases fitting TRBD1. V was pared by 5 bases and J by 4 bases, with 10 bases of the junction left unmatched. Germline CDR1 and CDR2: DFQATT and SNEGSKA (reference sequence). This CDR3 has 14 amino acids. Here the CDR3 DNA reads TGCAGTGCTTGGGGACAGCCCCAGAGAGAGACCCAGTACTTC. This translates into CSAWGQPQRETQYF.

This clonotype is a singleton in its sample. The rearrangement uses TRBV7-2 and TRBJ2-3; D gene ambiguous. The V and J ends lost 4 bases and 8 bases respectively, with 16 bases between them. Germline V gives CDR1 SGHTA, CDR2 FQGNSA. The CDR3 covers 14 residues. CDR3 sequence: CASSSRRGAGTQYF. The CDR3 DNA reads as TGTGCCAGCAGCTCGCGGCGAGGTGCAGGTACGCAGTATTTT.

The chain joins TRBV7-9 to TRBJ1-2; D is unclear. The CDR3 contains 14 residues. V lost 5 bases, J lost 7 bases, and 17 bases lay in between. CDR1 is SEHNR and CDR2 is FQNEAQ in the germline V gene (reference sequence). The CDR3 nucleotides read TGTGCCAGCAGCCTCTCAGTCCAGATGGGTGGCTACACCTTC. As protein: CASSLSVQMGGYTF.

The rearrangement uses TRBV12-3 or TRBV12-4 and TRBJ2-1, with TRBD2 matching over 8 bases. With V trimmed by 6 bases and J by 7 bases, 11 bases remained unmatched. CDR3 size: 15 residues. CDR3 sequence reads: CASSPAASGGNEQFF. CDR3 DNA: TGTGCCAGCAGCCCCGCGGCGAGCGGGGGAAATGAGCAGTTCTTC.